The 16 T cell receptor beta chains below were found in one sample sequenced in a study of CD8+CD57+ T cells in acquired aplastic anemia. It was patients with CD8+CD57+ cell expansion by flow cytometry who were chosen for sequencing. CDR3 and TCR beta VDJ profiling relied on genomic DNA as the template. TCRdb re-analysed the reads in MiXCR, keeping a single row per CDR3 protein. The data contain 75,000 to 100,000 distinct CDR3 sequences, about 63% of them seen just once; the ten biggest clones take up 50% to 70%. The specimen sequenced was sorted CD4+, CD8+, or CD8+CD57+ T cells (not recorded which) from PBMCs. The receptors shown here come from a human donor with aplastic anemia.

The chain uses TRBV7-3 and TRBJ2-2; a weak D match, TRBD2 (6 bases). CDR3 length equals 13 residues. Germline CDR1 reads SGHTA; CDR2 reads FQGTGA. Trimming removed 2 bases at V and 5 bases at J, with 6 bases between. In DNA, the CDR3 is TGTGCCAGCAGCTTACGGGGGACCGGGGAGCTGTTTTTT. It translates to CASSLRGTGELFF.

This clonotype was recorded at least ten times. The rearrangement links TRBV7-6 to TRBJ2-7; D assignment may be TRBD1 or TRBD2 (5 bases each). CDR3 length equals 13 residues. V shed 1 base and J shed 7 bases, with 11 bases lying between them. The germline CDR1 and CDR2 sequences are SGHVS and FNYEAQ. CDR3 DNA: TGTGCCAGCAGCTTAGGGGGCGCGGGTGAGCAGTACTTC. Protein sequence: CASSLGGAGEQYF.

This clonotype was detected ten times or more. A junction boundary mismatches the germline segment, possibly from a read error. The chain couples TRBV20-1 to TRBJ1-1; D is uncertain. The CDR3 sequence is 11 residues long. Germline CDR1 and CDR2: DFQATT and SNEGSKA (reference sequence). The CDR3 bases are TGCAGTGCTAGAGAGGCCACTGAGGCTTTCTTT. Protein sequence: CSAREATEAFF.

The chain's CDR3 is CASSLAGTGNEQFF. The CDR3 DNA follows: TGTGCCAGCAGCTTAGCCGGGACAGGGAATGAGCAGTTCTTC. This rearrangement joins TRBV7-2 to TRBJ2-1, with 9 bases identical to TRBD1. V lost 0 bases and J lost 7; bases outside the gene matches: 1. Germline V lookup: CDR1 SGHTA, CDR2 FQGNSA. CDR3 size: 14 residues.

V usage is TRBV3-1 and J usage is TRBJ1-5; possible D gene TRBD1, 5 bases. V lost 0 bases and J lost 6, with 18 bases in between. This CDR3 is 17 amino acids long. Germline CDR1 is LGHDT and CDR2 is YNNKEL (reference sequence). The CDR3 sequence is CASSQDGTGHNIQPQHF. The CDR3, as DNA: TGTGCCAGCAGCCAAGACGGAACAGGCCATAACATTCAGCCCCAGCATTTT.

This chain joins TRBV29-1 and TRBJ1-5; 9 nucleotides line up with TRBD1. The CDR3 has 16 residues. Trimming removed 4 bases from V and 1 base from J; junction bases left unmatched: 8. Per the germline V gene, CDR1 is SQVTM and CDR2 is ANQGSEA. The CDR3, as DNA: TGCAGCGTTGGGGACAGGGAATATCGGAGCAATCAGCCCCAGCATTTT. Protein sequence: CSVGDREYRSNQPQHF.

The rearrangement uses TRBV9 and TRBJ1-1; tentative D call: TRBD1 (5 bases). The CDR3 length is 12 residues. V lost 4 bases and J lost 5, with 9 bases in between. Germline CDR1 SGDLS, CDR2 YYNGEE. CDR3 sequence (DNA): TGTGCCAGCAGCCAGAGGGGTACTGAAGCTTTCTTT. This sequence encodes CASSQRGTEAFF.

This chain joins TRBV7-2 and TRBJ1-1, with TRBD1 as a possible D gene (5 bases). The CDR3 is made up of 13 amino acids. Per the germline V gene, CDR1 is SGHTA and CDR2 is FQGNSA. Deletions cut 6 bases from V and 4 bases from J, with 12 bases between. CDR3 DNA sequence: TGTGCCAGCAGGGCTCGGGGGGTCACTGAAGCTTTCTTT. Encoded protein: CASRARGVTEAFF.

This clonotype was seen a single time. The rearrangement uses TRBV25-1 and TRBJ1-4; D might be TRBD1 (5 bases). In germline, CDR1 is MGHDK, CDR2 SYGVNS. The CDR3 is made up of 13 amino acids. The germline V and J ends were trimmed by 8 bases and 5 bases, with 12 bases remaining between them. CDR3 nucleotides: TGTGCCAGCCGACAGACCCGCAATGAAAAACTGTTTTTT. This sequence encodes CASRQTRNEKLFF.

The rearrangement joins TRBV20-1 to TRBJ1-6; D may be TRBD1 (6 bases). The CDR3 consists of 14 residues. The ends were cut back, 3 bases at V and 4 bases at J, with 10 bases in the middle. Germline V gives CDR1 DFQATT, CDR2 SNEGSKA (reference sequence). The chain's CDR3 is CSARGGQYNSPLHF. CDR3 nucleotide sequence: TGCAGTGCTAGGGGTGGACAGTATAATTCACCCCTCCACTTT.

This chain links TRBV24-1 with TRBJ2-6; the D gene is possibly TRBD2 (6 bases). Germline CDR1 KGHDR, CDR2 SFDVKD. This CDR3 contains 12 residues. Here the CDR3 DNA reads TGTGCACCCAGTGATTTTGGAGGGGTCCTGACTTTC. Translation: CAPSDFGGVLTF.

The rearrangement joins TRBV20-1 to TRBJ1-2; D might be TRBD1 (6 bases). Germline V gene data show CDR1 as DFQATT and CDR2 as SNEGSKA (reference sequence). Trimming removed 3 bases at V and 4 bases at J, with 12 bases between. The CDR3 has 13 amino acids. The CDR3: CSASGQRGYGYTF. The DNA for the CDR3 is TGCAGTGCTAGCGGACAGAGGGGCTATGGCTACACCTTC.

J is TRBJ1-2 and V is TRBV27; D is possibly TRBD1 (5 bases). This CDR3 has 12 amino acids. Per germline, CDR1 MNHEY and CDR2 SMNVEV (reference sequence). Trimming took 6 bases from V and 9 from J, leaving 14 bases between them. The CDR3 sequence is CASSRQYTSYTF. In DNA form, the CDR3 reads TGTGCCAGCAGCAGACAGTATACGAGCTACACCTTC.

This rearrangement joins TRBV24-1 to TRBJ2-7; possibly TRBD1 for D (5 bases). CDR3 length: 14 amino acids. Looked up from germline, CDR1 is KGHDR and CDR2 is SFDVKD. V was trimmed by 2 bases and J by 5 bases, leaving 12 bases between them. The CDR3 DNA is TGTGCCACCAGTGATTCAACAGGTGTCGACGAGCAGTACTTC. This translates into CATSDSTGVDEQYF.

The chain links TRBV25-1 to TRBJ2-7; D unclear. V was cut by 2 bases and J by 6 bases, with 20 bases left in between. The CDR3 extends over 16 amino acids. Germline V gives CDR1 MGHDK, CDR2 SYGVNS. DNA of the CDR3: TGTGCCAGCAGTGAAAAGGCGTTTCGGCCTCCTGTCGAGCAGTACTTC. The encoded protein is CASSEKAFRPPVEQYF.

The rearrangement uses TRBV5-1 and TRBJ1-1, with TRBD1 matching over 8 bases. The CDR3 consists of 14 residues. V shed 5 bases, J shed 4 bases, and the junction held 7 bases outside the gene matches. Germline CDR1 SGHRS, CDR2 YFSETQ. The CDR3 is CASSIDRGVTEAFF. As DNA, the CDR3 is TGCGCCAGCAGTATAGACAGGGGCGTCACTGAAGCTTTCTTT.